The clone carrying this TCR beta chain has a handful of counts. The data are from a study of cytomegalovirus exposure and HLA in healthy donors. The CDR3 length is 15 residues. The germline V and J ends were trimmed by 8 bases and 2 bases, with 17 bases remaining between them. Per the germline V gene, CDR1 is KGHSH and CDR2 is LQKENI. The PCR made use of 60 Vbeta and 13 Jbeta primers. Here immunoSEQ multiplex PCR was the method, and the copy in TCRdb shows in-frame clones only, minus some. Among over 200,000 clones listed, around 73% were seen once. This chain connects TRBV18 to TRBJ2-3; possibly TRBD2 for D (5 bases). The source material was PBMCs. This TCR came from a male donor in good health and CMV-seronegative. The CDR3 sequence: CASQNSAANTDTQYF. DNA for the CDR3: TGTGCCAGCCAAAATAGCGCCGCTAACACAGATACGCAGTATTTT.